Presented here are 16 T cell receptor beta chains from one specimen sequenced in a study of radiation and T cells in renal cell carcinoma. Clones were sequenced by immunoSEQ multiplex PCR, and TCRdb holds only the in-frame ones, with some missing. The sample has roughly 130,000 clones, around 89% seen once. The time point is: blood 2 weeks post-SBRT. The treatment: 15 Gy SBRT to primary tumor, nephrectomy 4 weeks later. The sample here was blood, taken from a patient whose treatment included radiotherapy and nephrectomy. These receptors originate from a woman in her 70s with renal cell carcinoma.

The chain carries TRBV15 and TRBJ2-3; tentatively, D is TRBD2 (5 bases). Germline CDR1 reads LNHNV; CDR2 reads YYDKDF (reference sequence). V was clipped by 4 bases and J by 4 bases, with 15 bases between them. The CDR3 is 15 amino acids. This CDR3 is CATSIALARADTQYF. CDR3 in DNA: TGTGCCACCAGCATTGCCCTAGCAAGGGCAGATACGCAGTATTTT.

This chain joins TRBV4-1 and TRBJ1-1; D is perhaps TRBD1 (5 bases). The ends were cut back, 4 bases at V and 1 base at J, with 10 bases in the middle. Germline CDR1 is MGHRA and CDR2 is YSYEKL. The CDR3 totals 14 residues. The CDR3 sequence: CASSLREGNTEAFF. CDR3 nucleotide sequence: TGCGCCAGCAGCCTCAGGGAAGGGAACACTGAAGCTTTCTTT.

This chain connects TRBV7-6 to TRBJ1-2, with 7 bases that match TRBD1. The V and J ends lost 4 bases and 0 bases, in that order; junction bases with no gene match: 5. The germline V gene has CDR1 SGHVS and CDR2 FNYEAQ. This CDR3 spans 15 amino acids. The CDR3 is CASSSQQGTNYGYTF. CDR3 coding DNA: TGTGCCAGCAGCTCCCAACAGGGGACTAACTATGGCTACACCTTC.

The CDR3 sequence is CASSRGGRARINSPLHF. The CDR3 nucleotides read TGTGCCAGCAGTCGCGGGGGGAGGGCGCGGATCAATTCACCCCTCCACTTT. This chain joins TRBV28 and TRBJ1-6; D may be TRBD1 (5 bases). V shed 5 bases and J shed 7 bases, with 21 bases lying between them. The CDR3 has 17 amino acids. Germline-derived CDR1 and CDR2 are MDHEN and SYDVKM.

This clone was seen a few times. The gene calls are TRBV18 and TRBJ1-2, with a tentative D call TRBD1 (6 bases). The CDR3 totals 15 residues. Germline CDR1 reads KGHSH; CDR2 reads LQKENI. V was shortened by 2 bases and J by 2 bases, with 12 bases between the two germline ends. CDR3 loop: CASSPWDTGNYGYTF. The CDR3 DNA follows: TGTGCCAGCTCACCATGGGACACAGGGAACTATGGCTACACCTTC.

V is TRBV7-9 and J is TRBJ1-5, with D possibly being TRBD1 (5 bases). CDR1 is SEHNR, CDR2 FQNEAQ, per germline (reference sequence). Trimming took 1 base from V and 0 from J, leaving 7 bases between them. CDR3 length: 15 amino acids. The CDR3, as DNA: TGTGCCAGCAGCTTAGGGGGGAATAGCAATCAGCCCCAGCATTTT. Its protein product is CASSLGGNSNQPQHF.

The genes are TRBV2 and TRBJ1-5; 8 bases are a match to TRBD1. There are 16 residues in the CDR3. V trimming: 6 bases; J trimming: 2 bases; junction bases outside the gene matches: 9. CDR1 is SNHLY and CDR2 is FYNNEI in the germline V gene. The CDR3 DNA follows: TGTGCCAGCAGATCTTGGACAGGGTCGCGCAATCAGCCCCAGCATTTT. Residues: CASRSWTGSRNQPQHF.

This clone showed up just a few times. This chain links TRBV7-2 with TRBJ2-1, with a tentative D call TRBD1 (6 bases). V lost 5 bases to trimming and J lost 6 bases, with 20 bases between them. This CDR3 comprises 16 residues. Germline CDR1 is SGHTA and CDR2 is FQGNSA. Here the CDR3 reads CASSAKGVAYPNEQFF. CDR3 coding DNA: TGTGCCAGCAGCGCGAAGGGGGTTGCCTACCCCAATGAGCAGTTCTTC.

The chain is built from TRBV4-3 and TRBJ1-2; D unclear. Per germline, CDR1 LGHNA and CDR2 YSLEER. Trimming cost V 4 bases and J 0 bases, with 12 bases left between them. CDR3 size: 15 residues. In DNA, the CDR3 is TGCGCCAGCAGCCCCCAACCGGTTCCTAACTATGGCTACACCTTC. It encodes CASSPQPVPNYGYTF.

V gene TRBV6-1 combines with J gene TRBJ1-6, with 8 nucleotides matching TRBD1. Trimming at V came to 4 bases and at J to 6 bases, leaving 5 bases not matched to a gene. The length of the CDR3 is 15 residues. The germline V gene has CDR1 MNHNS and CDR2 SASEGT. The CDR3 loop reads CASSAAGQANSPLHF. The CDR3 nucleotides read TGTGCCAGCAGTGCCGCGGGACAGGCTAATTCACCCCTCCACTTT.

The V gene is TRBV11-1, the J gene TRBJ1-1, with 7 nucleotides matching TRBD1. Unmatched junction bases numbered 8, after V lost 6 bases and J lost 1 base. CDR3 length: 15 amino acids. Germline V lookup: CDR1 SGHAT, CDR2 FQDESV (reference sequence). In DNA form, the CDR3 reads TGTGCCAGCAGTAAAACAGGGGAGGCGAACACTGAAGCTTTCTTT. Amino acid sequence: CASSKTGEANTEAFF.

This sequence joins TRBV4-1 and TRBJ1-1; D gene unclear. This CDR3 region has 14 residues. Trimming took 0 bases from V and 11 from J, leaving 16 bases between them. Germline V gene lookup returns CDR1 MGHRA and CDR2 YSYEKL. The CDR3 sequence: CASSQDRSGSSAFF. The CDR3 DNA reads as TGCGCCAGCAGCCAAGATCGTTCAGGCTCCTCCGCTTTCTTT.

The chain carries TRBV30 and TRBJ1-2, with D perhaps matching TRBD1 (6 bases). CDR3 length: 12 residues. CDR1 is GTSNPN and CDR2 is SVGIG in the germline V gene (reference sequence). V lost 4 bases and J 1 base, leaving 7 bases between the germline ends. The CDR3 loop is CAWNRDNYGYTF. In nucleotides, the CDR3 is TGTGCCTGGAACAGGGATAACTATGGCTACACCTTC.

The chain combines TRBV10-3 with TRBJ1-1, with D perhaps TRBD1 (6 bases). The length of the CDR3 is 13 residues. Germline CDR1 is ENHRY and CDR2 is SYGVKD. Deletions cut 6 bases from V and 3 bases from J, with 11 bases between. CDR3 sequence: CAISLRGDTEAFF. CDR3 nucleotides: TGTGCCATCAGCCTTAGGGGGGACACTGAAGCTTTCTTT.

Note on this clone: The limits of the CDR3 on the DNA are not certain, so only TCRdb's listed CDR3 is given. The genes are TRBV19 and TRBJ1-6. Counting both end residues, the CDR3 totals 14 amino acids. Germline V lookup: CDR1 LNHDA, CDR2 SQIVND (reference sequence). This CDR3 reads CASSILESDSPLHF.

V and J are TRBV4-3 and TRBJ2-2; the match to TRBD2 covers 8 bases. Germline V lookup: CDR1 LGHNA, CDR2 YSLEER. J was trimmed by 4 bases and V by 0 bases; bases with no gene match: 4. The CDR3 extends over 16 amino acids. CDR3 sequence reads: CASSQETGRGTGELFF. DNA for the CDR3: TGCGCCAGCAGCCAAGAAACCGGGAGGGGCACCGGGGAGCTGTTTTTT.